This T cell receptor (beta chain) was sequenced for a study of beta chain features in type 1 diabetes. Broader study findings: When VDJ junctions were examined, type 1 diabetes patients showed fewer insertions and more deletions.

The germline gives CDR1 ENHRY, CDR2 SYGVKD. The V and J ends lost 2 bases and 3 bases, in that order; junction bases with no gene match: 6. The CDR3 runs 15 residues. In the case of this clone: Antigen specificity is unknown.

Sequencing targeted expressed TCRB transcripts, as all isolated RNA had been reverse transcribed. TCRdb keeps only in-frame clones here, not all; method: immunoSEQ multiplex PCR. The repertoire holds 970,000 or so clones, with 15% to 20% as singletons. The sequencing sample was made of naive CD4+ T cells from blood. This sequence was found in a woman younger than 30 in good health. The V and J genes are TRBV10-3 and TRBJ2-5, with 7 bases matching TRBD2. As DNA, the CDR3 is TGTGCCATCAGTGAGGGGACTAAGGTGGAAGAGACCCAGTACTTC. Its protein is CAISEGTKVEETQYF.